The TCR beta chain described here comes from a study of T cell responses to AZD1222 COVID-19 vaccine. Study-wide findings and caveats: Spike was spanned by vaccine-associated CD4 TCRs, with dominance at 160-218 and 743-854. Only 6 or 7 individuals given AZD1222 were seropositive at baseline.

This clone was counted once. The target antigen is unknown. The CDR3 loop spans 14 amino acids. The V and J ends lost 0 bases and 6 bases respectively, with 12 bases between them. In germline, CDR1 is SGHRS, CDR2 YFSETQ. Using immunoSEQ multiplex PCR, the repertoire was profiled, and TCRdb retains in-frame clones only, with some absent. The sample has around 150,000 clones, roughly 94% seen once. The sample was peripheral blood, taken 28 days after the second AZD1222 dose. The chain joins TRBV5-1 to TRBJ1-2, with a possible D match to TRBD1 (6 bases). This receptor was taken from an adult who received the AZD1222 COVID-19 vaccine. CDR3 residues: CASSLEGGMNGYTF. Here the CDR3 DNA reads TGCGCCAGCAGCTTGGAGGGGGGAATGAATGGCTACACCTTC. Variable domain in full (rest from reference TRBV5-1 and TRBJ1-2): KAGVTQTPRYLIKTRGQQVTLSCSPISGHRSVSWYQQTPGQGLQFLFEYFSETQRNKGNFPGRFSGRQFSNSRSEMNVSTLELGDSALYLCASSLEGGMNGYTFGSGTRLTVV.